A single sample gave rise to the 19 T cell receptor beta chains below, sequenced in a study of blood T cell repertoires in COVID-19. The protocol was immunoSEQ multiplex PCR, while the TCRdb copy is restricted to in-frame clones and leaves out a portion. This table has about 160,000 clones, about 92% appearing once. The specimen was peripheral blood. The receptors come from a woman aged 55 to 70 with COVID-19, enrolled during active disease.

The chain couples TRBV30 to TRBJ1-4; possibly TRBD1 for D (6 bases). CDR3 length: 15 residues. V lost 3 bases and J 4 bases, leaving 15 bases between the germline ends. In germline, CDR1 is GTSNPN, CDR2 SVGIG (reference sequence). CDR3 nucleotide sequence: TGTGCCTGGAGCCCTCATAGGGGGGGTAATGAAAAACTGTTTTTT. It is translated as CAWSPHRGGNEKLFF.

The chain carries TRBV5-1 and TRBJ2-3; 7 nucleotides agree with TRBD2. Per the germline V gene, CDR1 is SGHRS and CDR2 is YFSETQ. There are 16 residues in the CDR3. The trim removed 0 bases at V and 0 bases at J, leaving 4 bases unmatched. Here the CDR3 reads CASSLGAGDSTDTQYF. CDR3 in DNA: TGCGCCAGCAGCTTGGGGGCGGGGGATAGCACAGATACGCAGTATTTT.

The CDR3 DNA sequence: TGTGCCAGCAGCTCCAGTCCTGGGAGAACCCCAGACTACGAGCAGTACTTC. Translated, it gives CASSSSPGRTPDYEQYF. This rearrangement joins TRBV7-9 to TRBJ2-7, with a possible D match to TRBD2 (5 bases). V lost 4 bases, J lost 3 bases, and 22 bases lay in between. The CDR3 is 17 amino acids. In germline, CDR1 is SEHNR, CDR2 FQNEAQ (reference sequence).

The chain carries TRBV19 and TRBJ1-5; 8 bases agree with TRBD1. Germline CDR1 reads LNHDA; CDR2 reads SQIVND (reference sequence). The ends lost 7 bases at V and 7 bases at J; junction bases unmatched: 6. The CDR3 length is 13 residues. The CDR3 DNA sequence: TGTGCCAGTAACGACAGGGGTGCCCAGCCCCAGCATTTT. It encodes CASNDRGAQPQHF.

V usage is TRBV19 and J usage is TRBJ1-5; D is undetermined. Trimming took 6 bases from V and 5 from J, leaving 8 bases between them. The CDR3 contains 12 residues. The germline gives CDR1 LNHDA, CDR2 SQIVND (reference sequence). CDR3 DNA: TGTGCCAGTAGGAGGTTCGATCAGCCCCAGCATTTT. This encodes CASRRFDQPQHF.

This clone came up once. The CDR3 loop is CASSQDHGMNTEAFF. The CDR3 DNA reads TGCGCCAGCAGCCAAGATCACGGGATGAACACTGAAGCTTTCTTT. The chain uses TRBV4-1 and TRBJ1-1; D is undetermined. Trimming stripped 0 bases from V and 0 bases from J, with 8 bases between. Germline V CDR1 and CDR2: MGHRA, YSYEKL. The CDR3 totals 15 residues.

This chain uses TRBV10-3 with TRBJ1-2, with TRBD1 matching 9 bases. V lost 6 bases to trimming and J lost 2 bases; unmatched junction nucleotides: 16. Germline V gives CDR1 ENHRY, CDR2 SYGVKD. The CDR3 has 18 amino acids. The DNA of the CDR3 is TGTGCCATCAGGAACGAAGGGGACAGGGAGTTTACAAACTATGGCTACACCTTC. Its protein product is CAIRNEGDREFTNYGYTF.

The chain has TRBV27 and TRBJ1-6; D possibly corresponds to TRBD1 (5 bases). CDR1 is MNHEY and CDR2 is SMNVEV in the germline V gene (reference sequence). The CDR3 is made up of 12 amino acids. V shed 5 bases and J shed 7 bases, with 6 bases lying between them. CDR3 sequence (DNA): TGTGCCAGCAGTGACAGAAATTCACCCCTCCACTTT. Translated: CASSDRNSPLHF.

The chain carries TRBV10-1 and TRBJ2-3; 11 bases map to TRBD2. CDR1 is WNHNN and CDR2 is SYGVQD in the germline V gene (reference sequence). This CDR3 contains 17 residues. J gave up 2 bases and V 2 bases, and 6 bases lay outside the gene matches. The CDR3 region has the DNA TGCGCCAGCAGTGAGGGGATAGCGGGGGGGGTCACAGATACGCAGTATTTT. The encoded protein is CASSEGIAGGVTDTQYF.

This clone was seen only once. The rearrangement joins TRBV3-1 (or the pseudogene TRBV3-2) to TRBJ1-4; tentative D call: TRBD1 (6 bases). CDR3 size: 16 residues. V lost 4 bases to trimming and J lost 5 bases, with 17 bases between them. Germline V lookup: CDR1 LGHDT, CDR2 YNNKEL (reference sequence). The CDR3 bases are TGTGCCAGCAGCCGCCTAGGTGGGGACATAAATGAAAAACTGTTTTTT. Amino acids: CASSRLGGDINEKLFF.

The rearrangement uses TRBV3-1 (or the pseudogene TRBV3-2) and TRBJ1-6; D perhaps matches TRBD1 (6 bases). Germline V gives CDR1 LGHDT, CDR2 YNNKEL (reference sequence). Trimming pared 0 bases from V and 7 bases from J, leaving 10 bases between. The CDR3 contains 15 residues. The CDR3 coding sequence is TGTGCCAGCAGCCAAGAAAGGGGGACGAATTCACCCCTCCACTTT. It specifies CASSQERGTNSPLHF.

V usage is TRBV7-9 and J usage is TRBJ1-1; D gene unclear. CDR3 size: 18 residues. CDR1 is SEHNR, CDR2 FQNEAQ, per germline (reference sequence). V was trimmed by 1 base and J by 2 bases, leaving 20 bases between them. The CDR3 is CASSLVYFLRGNNTEAFF. The CDR3 DNA reads TGTGCCAGCAGCTTAGTTTATTTCTTAAGAGGGAATAACACTGAAGCTTTCTTT.

The chain uses TRBV27 and TRBJ1-1; 8 bases are a match to TRBD1. The CDR3 spans 13 residues. Losses at the gene ends were 2 bases for V and 6 bases for J; bases not matched to a gene: 2. CDR1 is MNHEY, CDR2 SMNVEV, per germline (reference sequence). In nucleotides, the CDR3 is TGTGCCAGCAGTTTAGACAGGGGTTCTGAAGCTTTCTTT. Amino acid sequence: CASSLDRGSEAFF.

The gene calls are TRBV27 and TRBJ1-2; 8 bases are shared with TRBD1. In germline, CDR1 is MNHEY, CDR2 SMNVEV (reference sequence). Trimming cost V 2 bases and J 2 bases; bases outside gene matches: 10. This CDR3 comprises 17 residues. The CDR3 bases are TGTGCCAGCAGTTTAAGGGGCAGGACAGGGACCAACTATGGCTACACCTTC. Translated: CASSLRGRTGTNYGYTF.

This chain uses TRBV4-3 with TRBJ2-2; D perhaps matches TRBD1 (5 bases). CDR3 length: 15 residues. Germline CDR1 LGHNA, CDR2 YSLEER. The V end was cut by 2 bases, the J end by 1 base, with 8 bases between. The CDR3 region is CASSQRGLNTGELFF. The CDR3 nucleotides read TGCGCCAGCAGCCAAAGGGGCCTGAACACCGGGGAGCTGTTTTTT.

This chain joins TRBV25-1 and TRBJ1-2, with D hard to call. The CDR3 sequence is 12 residues long. Germline CDR1 is MGHDK and CDR2 is SYGVNS. Trimming left V 4 bases short and J 4 bases short, with 7 bases between. CDR3 sequence (DNA): TGTGCCAGCAGTGGTGAGATCTATGGCTACACCTTC. Translating it yields CASSGEIYGYTF.

The chain joins TRBV6-5 to TRBJ1-1; D call uncertain. Trimming removed 7 bases from V and 5 bases from J, with 8 bases in between. Germline CDR1 is MNHEY and CDR2 is SVGAGI. This CDR3 region has 11 residues. The CDR3 here is CASTVRTEAFF. CDR3 coding DNA: TGTGCCAGCACGGTGAGGACTGAAGCTTTCTTT.

The chain employs TRBV27 and TRBJ1-5; D unclear. This CDR3 has 14 amino acids. Germline CDR1 is MNHEY and CDR2 is SMNVEV (reference sequence). V was shortened by 2 bases and J by 3 bases, with 8 bases between the two germline ends. The CDR3 here is CASSLGRNNQPQHF. DNA for the CDR3: TGTGCCAGCAGTTTAGGCAGGAACAATCAGCCCCAGCATTTT.

This chain connects TRBV7-2 to TRBJ1-4, with D tentatively TRBD1 (6 bases). CDR1 and CDR2 (germline): SGHTA, FQGNSA. The CDR3 extends over 15 amino acids. V lost 1 base and J lost 7, with 13 bases in between. The CDR3 loop reads CASSLGGGGGEKLFF. CDR3 sequence (DNA): TGTGCCAGCAGCTTAGGTGGGGGGGGCGGTGAAAAACTGTTTTTT.